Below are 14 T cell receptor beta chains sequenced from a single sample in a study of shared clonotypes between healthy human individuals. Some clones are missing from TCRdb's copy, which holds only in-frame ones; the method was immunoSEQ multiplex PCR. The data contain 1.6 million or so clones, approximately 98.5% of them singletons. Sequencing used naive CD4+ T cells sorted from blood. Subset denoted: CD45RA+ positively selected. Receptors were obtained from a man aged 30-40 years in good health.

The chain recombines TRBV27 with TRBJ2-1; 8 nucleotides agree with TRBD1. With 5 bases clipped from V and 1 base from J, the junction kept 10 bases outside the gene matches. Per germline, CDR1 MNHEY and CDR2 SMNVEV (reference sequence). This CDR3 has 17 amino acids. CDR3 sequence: CASSRQGTAYSYNEQFF. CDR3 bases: TGTGCCAGCAGTAGACAGGGGACAGCCTATTCCTACAATGAGCAGTTCTTC.

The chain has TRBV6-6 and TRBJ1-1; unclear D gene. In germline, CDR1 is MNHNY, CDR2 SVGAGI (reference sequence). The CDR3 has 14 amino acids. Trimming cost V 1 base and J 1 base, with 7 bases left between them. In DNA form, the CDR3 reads TGTGCCAGCAGTTACTATTCCGGGAACACTGAAGCTTTCTTT. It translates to CASSYYSGNTEAFF.

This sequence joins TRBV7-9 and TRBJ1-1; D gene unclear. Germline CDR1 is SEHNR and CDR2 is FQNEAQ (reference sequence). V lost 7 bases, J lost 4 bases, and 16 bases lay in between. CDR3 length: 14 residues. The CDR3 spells CASKTAFVSTEAFF. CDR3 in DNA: TGTGCCAGCAAAACGGCGTTCGTGAGCACTGAAGCTTTCTTT.

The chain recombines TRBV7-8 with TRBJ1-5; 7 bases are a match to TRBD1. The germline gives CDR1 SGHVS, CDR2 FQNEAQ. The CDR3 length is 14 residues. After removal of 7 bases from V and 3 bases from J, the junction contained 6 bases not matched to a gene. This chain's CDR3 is CASNPTGINQPQHF. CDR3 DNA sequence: TGTGCCAGCAACCCGACAGGGATCAATCAGCCCCAGCATTTT.

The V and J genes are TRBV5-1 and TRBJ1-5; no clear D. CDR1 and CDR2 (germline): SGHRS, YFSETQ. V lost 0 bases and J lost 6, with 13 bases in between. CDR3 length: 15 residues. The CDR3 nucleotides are TGCGCCAGCAGCTTGGATCCGGGTAAACCTCAGCCCCAGCATTTT. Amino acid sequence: CASSLDPGKPQPQHF. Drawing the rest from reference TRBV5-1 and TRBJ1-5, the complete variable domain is KAGVTQTPRYLIKTRGQQVTLSCSPISGHRSVSWYQQTPGQGLQFLFEYFSETQRNKGNFPGRFSGRQFSNSRSEMNVSTLELGDSALYLCASSLDPGKPQPQHFGDGTRLSIL.

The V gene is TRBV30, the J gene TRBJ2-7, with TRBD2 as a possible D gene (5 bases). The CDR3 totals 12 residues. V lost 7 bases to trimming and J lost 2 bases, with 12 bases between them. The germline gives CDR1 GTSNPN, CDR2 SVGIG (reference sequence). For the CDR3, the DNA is TGTGCCTCCCGAGAGGGAACCTACGAGCAGTACTTC. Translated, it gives CASREGTYEQYF.

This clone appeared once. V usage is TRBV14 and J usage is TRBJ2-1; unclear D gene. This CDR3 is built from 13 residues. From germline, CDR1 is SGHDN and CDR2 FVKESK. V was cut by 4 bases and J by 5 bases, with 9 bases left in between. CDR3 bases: TGTGCCAGCAGCCGCGTTCTGAACAATGAGCAGTTCTTC. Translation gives CASSRVLNNEQFF.

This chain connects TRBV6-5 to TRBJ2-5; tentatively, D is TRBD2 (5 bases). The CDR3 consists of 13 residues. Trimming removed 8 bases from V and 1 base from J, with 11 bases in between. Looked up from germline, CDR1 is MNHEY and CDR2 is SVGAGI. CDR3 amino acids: CASLEGLQETQYF. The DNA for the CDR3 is TGTGCCAGCCTCGAGGGCCTCCAAGAGACCCAGTACTTC.

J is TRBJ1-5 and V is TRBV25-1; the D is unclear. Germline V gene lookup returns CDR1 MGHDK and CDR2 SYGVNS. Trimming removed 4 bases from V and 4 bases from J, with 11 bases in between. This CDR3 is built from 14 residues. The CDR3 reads CASSVGDGNQPQHF. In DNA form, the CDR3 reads TGTGCCAGCAGTGTTGGGGATGGGAATCAGCCCCAGCATTTT.

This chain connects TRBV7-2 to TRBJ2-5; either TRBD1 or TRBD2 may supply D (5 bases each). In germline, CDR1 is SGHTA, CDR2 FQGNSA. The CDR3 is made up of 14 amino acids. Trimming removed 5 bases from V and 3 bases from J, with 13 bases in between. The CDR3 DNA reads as TGTGCCAGCAGCAGAGGGACCGTGAAAGAGACCCAGTACTTC. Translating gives CASSRGTVKETQYF.

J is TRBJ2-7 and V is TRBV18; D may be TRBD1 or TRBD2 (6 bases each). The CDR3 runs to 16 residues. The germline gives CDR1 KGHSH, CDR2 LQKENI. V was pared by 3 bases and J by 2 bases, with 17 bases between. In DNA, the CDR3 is TGTGCCAGCTCACCTTTTGGCACGGGGGCTGCCTACGAGCAGTACTTC. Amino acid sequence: CASSPFGTGAAYEQYF.

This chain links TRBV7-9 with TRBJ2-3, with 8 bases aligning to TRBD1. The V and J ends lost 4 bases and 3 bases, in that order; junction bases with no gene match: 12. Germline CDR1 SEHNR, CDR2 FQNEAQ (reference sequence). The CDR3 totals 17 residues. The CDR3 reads CASSSGRRTGITDTQYF. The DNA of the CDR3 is TGTGCCAGCAGCTCCGGAAGAAGGACAGGGATAACAGATACGCAGTATTTT. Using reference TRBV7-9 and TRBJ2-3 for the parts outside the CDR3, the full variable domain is DTGVSQNPRHKITKRGQNVTFRCDPISEHNRLYWYRQTLGQGPEFLTYFQNEAQLEKSRLLSDRFSAERPKGSFSTLEIQRTEQGDSAMYLCASSSGRRTGITDTQYFGPGTRLTVL.

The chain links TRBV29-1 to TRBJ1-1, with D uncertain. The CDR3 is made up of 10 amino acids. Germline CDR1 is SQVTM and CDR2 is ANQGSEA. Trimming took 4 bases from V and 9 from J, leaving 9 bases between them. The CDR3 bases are TGCAGCGTTGGGACTGACAAAGCTTTCTTT. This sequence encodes CSVGTDKAFF.

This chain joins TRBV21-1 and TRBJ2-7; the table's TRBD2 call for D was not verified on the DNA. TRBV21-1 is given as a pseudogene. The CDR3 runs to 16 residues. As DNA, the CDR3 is TGTGCCAGCAGCAAAACGGCGAGGAGAGGGTCCTACGAGCAGTACTTC. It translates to CASSKTARRGSYEQYF.